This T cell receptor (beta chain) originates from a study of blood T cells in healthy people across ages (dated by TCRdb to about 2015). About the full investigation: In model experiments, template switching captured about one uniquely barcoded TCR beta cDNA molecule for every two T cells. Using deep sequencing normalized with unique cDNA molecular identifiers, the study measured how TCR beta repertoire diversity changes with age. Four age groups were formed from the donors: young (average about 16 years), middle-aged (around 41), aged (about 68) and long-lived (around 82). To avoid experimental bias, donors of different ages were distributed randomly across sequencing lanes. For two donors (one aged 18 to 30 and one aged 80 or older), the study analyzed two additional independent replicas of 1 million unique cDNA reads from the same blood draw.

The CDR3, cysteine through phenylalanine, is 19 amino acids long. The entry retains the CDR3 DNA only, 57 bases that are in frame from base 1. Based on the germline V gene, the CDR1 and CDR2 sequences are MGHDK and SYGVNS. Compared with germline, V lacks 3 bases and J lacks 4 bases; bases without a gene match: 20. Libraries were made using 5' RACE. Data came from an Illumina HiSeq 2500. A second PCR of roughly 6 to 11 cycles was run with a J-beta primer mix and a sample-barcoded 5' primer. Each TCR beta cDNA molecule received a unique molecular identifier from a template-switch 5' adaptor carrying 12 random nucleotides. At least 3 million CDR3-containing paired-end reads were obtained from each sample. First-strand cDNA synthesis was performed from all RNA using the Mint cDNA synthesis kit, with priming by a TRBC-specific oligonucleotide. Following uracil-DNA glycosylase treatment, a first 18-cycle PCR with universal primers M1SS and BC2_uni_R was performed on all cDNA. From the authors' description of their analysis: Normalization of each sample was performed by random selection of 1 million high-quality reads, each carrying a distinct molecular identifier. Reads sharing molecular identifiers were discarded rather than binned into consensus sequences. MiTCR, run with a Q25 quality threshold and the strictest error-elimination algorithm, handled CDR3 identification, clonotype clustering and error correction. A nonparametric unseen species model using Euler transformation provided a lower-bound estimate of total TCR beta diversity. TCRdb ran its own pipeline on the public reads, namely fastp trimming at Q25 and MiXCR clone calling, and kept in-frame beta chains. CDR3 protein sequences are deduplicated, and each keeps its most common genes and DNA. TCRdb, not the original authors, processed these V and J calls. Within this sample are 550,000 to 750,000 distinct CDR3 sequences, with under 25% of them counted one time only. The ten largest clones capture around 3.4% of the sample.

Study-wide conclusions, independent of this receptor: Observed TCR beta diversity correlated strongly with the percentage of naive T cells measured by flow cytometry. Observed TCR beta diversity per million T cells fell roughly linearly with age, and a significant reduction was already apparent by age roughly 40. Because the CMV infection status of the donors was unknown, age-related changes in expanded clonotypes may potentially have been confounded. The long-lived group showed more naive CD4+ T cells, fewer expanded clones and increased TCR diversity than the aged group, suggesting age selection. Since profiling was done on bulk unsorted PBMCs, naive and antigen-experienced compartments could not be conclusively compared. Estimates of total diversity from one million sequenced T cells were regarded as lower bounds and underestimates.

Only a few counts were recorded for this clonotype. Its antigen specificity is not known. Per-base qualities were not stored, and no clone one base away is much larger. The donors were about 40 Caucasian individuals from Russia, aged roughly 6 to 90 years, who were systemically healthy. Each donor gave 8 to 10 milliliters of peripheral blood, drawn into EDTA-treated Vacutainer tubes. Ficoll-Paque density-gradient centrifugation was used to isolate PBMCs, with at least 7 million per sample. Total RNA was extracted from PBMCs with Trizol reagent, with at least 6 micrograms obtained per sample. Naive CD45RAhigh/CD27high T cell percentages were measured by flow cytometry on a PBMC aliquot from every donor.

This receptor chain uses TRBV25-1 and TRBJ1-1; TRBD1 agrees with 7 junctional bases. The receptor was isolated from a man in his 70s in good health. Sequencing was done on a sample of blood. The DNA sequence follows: TGTGCCAGCAGTGACGATATGAGGGACAGCGACGGTCGGGGCACTGAAGCTTTCTTT. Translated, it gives CASSDDMRDSDGRGTEAFF.